The source of this TCR beta chain is a study of cytomegalovirus exposure and HLA in healthy donors. The PCR was carried out with 60 Vbeta primers and 13 Jbeta primers. How the authors handled the data: Around 80 million unique TCR beta chains, around 11 million of them shared, were counted by a later analysis. Sequencing used immunoSEQ multiplex PCR; TCRdb keeps in-frame clones, though not all of them. V, J and clone size derive from that table, while D and trimming were established from the DNA sequence. The table lists 170,000 or so clones, around three quarters of them singletons. Germline CDR1 and CDR2: SGHRS and YFSETQ. This CDR3 comprises 15 residues. Trimming shortened V by 4 bases and J by 0 bases, and 11 bases separated the two germline ends. Findings of the study overall: Immune exposure information comprised only CMV serostatus. Fewer N-insertions than the roughly 700-donor mean were reportedly shown by an Asian-associated ancestry cluster in a later analysis. In a later analysis, HLA-associated TCR beta chains were more clonally expanded than equally common others.

This clone was found a few times. Antigen: not known. The chain carries TRBV5-1 and TRBJ2-1; perhaps TRBD2 as D (6 bases). The clonotype was recovered from a woman in her 40s in good health and CMV-seronegative. Specimen: PBMCs. CDR3 loop: CASSPDGSSYNEQFF. Here the CDR3 DNA reads TGCGCCAGCAGCCCGGACGGGAGCTCCTACAATGAGCAGTTCTTC.